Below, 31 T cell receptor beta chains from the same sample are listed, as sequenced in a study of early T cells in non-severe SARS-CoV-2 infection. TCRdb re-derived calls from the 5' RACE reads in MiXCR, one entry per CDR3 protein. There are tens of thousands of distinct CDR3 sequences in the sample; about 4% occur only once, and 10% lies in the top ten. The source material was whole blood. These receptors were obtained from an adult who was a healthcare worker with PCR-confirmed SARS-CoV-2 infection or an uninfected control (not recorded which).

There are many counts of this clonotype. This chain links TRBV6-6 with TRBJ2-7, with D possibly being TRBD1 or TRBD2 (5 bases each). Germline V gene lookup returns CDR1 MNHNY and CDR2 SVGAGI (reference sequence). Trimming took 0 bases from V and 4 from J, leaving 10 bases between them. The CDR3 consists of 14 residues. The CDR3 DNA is TGTGCCAGCAGTTACTCCGGGACGGAGTACGAGCAGTACTTC. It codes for CASSYSGTEYEQYF.

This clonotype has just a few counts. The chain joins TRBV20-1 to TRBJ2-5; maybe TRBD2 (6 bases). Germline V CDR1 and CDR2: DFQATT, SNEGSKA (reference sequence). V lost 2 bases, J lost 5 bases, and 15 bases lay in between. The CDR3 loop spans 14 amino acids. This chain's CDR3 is CSARRGDGSETQYF. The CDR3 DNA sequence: TGCAGTGCTAGACGCGGGGATGGGAGCGAGACCCAGTACTTC.

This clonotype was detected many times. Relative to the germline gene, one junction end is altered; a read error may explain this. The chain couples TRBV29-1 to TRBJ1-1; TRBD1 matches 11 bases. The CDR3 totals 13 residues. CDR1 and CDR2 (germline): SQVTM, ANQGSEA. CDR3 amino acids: CSVEGQGATEAFF. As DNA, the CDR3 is TGCAGCGTCGAAGGACAGGGGGCGACTGAAGCTTTCTTT.

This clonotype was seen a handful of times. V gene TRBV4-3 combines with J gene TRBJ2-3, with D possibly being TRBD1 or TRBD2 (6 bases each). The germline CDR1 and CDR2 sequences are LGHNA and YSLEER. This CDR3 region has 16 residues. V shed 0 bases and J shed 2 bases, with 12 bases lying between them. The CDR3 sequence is CASSQDGGTITDTQYF. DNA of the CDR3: TGCGCCAGCAGCCAAGATGGAGGGACAATCACAGATACGCAGTATTTT.

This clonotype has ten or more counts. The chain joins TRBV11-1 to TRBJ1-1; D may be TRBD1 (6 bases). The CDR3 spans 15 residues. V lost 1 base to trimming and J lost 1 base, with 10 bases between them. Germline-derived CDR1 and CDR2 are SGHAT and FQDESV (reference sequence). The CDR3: CASSLEGVSNTEAFF. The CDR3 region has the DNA TGTGCCAGCAGCTTAGAGGGGGTCTCGAACACTGAAGCTTTCTTT.

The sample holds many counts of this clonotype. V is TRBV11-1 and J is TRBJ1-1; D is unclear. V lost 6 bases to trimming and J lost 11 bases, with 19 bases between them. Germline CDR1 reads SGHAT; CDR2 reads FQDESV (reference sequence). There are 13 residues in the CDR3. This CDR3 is CASSKRYTDWAFF. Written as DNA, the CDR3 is TGTGCCAGCAGTAAACGGTACACTGATTGGGCTTTCTTT.

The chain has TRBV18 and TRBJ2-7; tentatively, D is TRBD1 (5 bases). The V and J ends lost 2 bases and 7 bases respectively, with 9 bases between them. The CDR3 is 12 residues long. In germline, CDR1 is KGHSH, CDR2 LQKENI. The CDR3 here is CASSPDSVEQYF. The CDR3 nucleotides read TGTGCCAGCTCACCAGACAGCGTGGAGCAGTACTTC.

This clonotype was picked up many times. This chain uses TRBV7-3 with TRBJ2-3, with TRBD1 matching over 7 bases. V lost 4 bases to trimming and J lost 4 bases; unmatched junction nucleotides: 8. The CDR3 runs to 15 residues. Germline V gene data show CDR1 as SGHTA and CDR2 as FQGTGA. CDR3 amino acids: CASSSTGTAPDTQYF. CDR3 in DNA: TGTGCCAGCAGCTCCACCGGGACAGCACCAGATACGCAGTATTTT.

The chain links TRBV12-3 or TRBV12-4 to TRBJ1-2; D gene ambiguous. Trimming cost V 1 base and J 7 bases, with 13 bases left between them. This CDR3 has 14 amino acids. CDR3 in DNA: TGTGCCAGCAGTTTAGTACAAGGTGCGGGTGGCTACACCTTC. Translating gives CASSLVQGAGGYTF.

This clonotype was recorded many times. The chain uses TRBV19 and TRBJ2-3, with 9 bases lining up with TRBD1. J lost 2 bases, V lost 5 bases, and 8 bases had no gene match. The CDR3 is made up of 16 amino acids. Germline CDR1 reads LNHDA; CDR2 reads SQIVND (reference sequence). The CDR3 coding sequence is TGTGCCAGTAGTGAAGGGACAGGGACCCACACAGATACGCAGTATTTT. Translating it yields CASSEGTGTHTDTQYF.

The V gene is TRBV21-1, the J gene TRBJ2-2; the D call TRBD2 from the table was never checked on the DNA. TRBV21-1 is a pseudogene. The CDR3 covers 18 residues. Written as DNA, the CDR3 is TGTGCCAGCACCACGGGGACTAGCGGGAGCCCGGGCACCGGGGAGCTGTTTTTT. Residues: CASTTGTSGSPGTGELFF.

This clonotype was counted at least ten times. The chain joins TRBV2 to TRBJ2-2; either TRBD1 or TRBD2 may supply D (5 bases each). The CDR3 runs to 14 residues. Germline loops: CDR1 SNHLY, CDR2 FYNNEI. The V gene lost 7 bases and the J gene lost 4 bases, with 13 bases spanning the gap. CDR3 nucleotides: TGTGCCAGCATTTCAGGGAGTGGCACCGGGGAGCTGTTTTTT. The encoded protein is CASISGSGTGELFF.

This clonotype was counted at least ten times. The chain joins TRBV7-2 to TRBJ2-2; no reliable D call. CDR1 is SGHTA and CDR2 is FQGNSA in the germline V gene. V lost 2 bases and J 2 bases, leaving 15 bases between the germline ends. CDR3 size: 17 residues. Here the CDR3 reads CASSLRWSGLNTGELFF. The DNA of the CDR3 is TGTGCCAGCAGCTTAAGGTGGTCCGGTCTTAACACCGGGGAGCTGTTTTTT.

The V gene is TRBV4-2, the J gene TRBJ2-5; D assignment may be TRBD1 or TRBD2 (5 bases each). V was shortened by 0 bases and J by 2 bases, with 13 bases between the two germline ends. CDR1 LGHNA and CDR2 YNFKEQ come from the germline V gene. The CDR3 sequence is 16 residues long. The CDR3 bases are TGTGCCAGCAGCCAAGATCGTGGGGGTGTACAAGAGACCCAGTACTTC. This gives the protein CASSQDRGGVQETQYF.

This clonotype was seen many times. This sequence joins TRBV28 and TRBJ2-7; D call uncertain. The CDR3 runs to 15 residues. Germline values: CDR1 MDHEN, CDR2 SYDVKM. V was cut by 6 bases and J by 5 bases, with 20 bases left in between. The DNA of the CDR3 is TGTGCCAGCAGAACCGCACAGATCGGTCTACACGAGCAGTACTTC. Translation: CASRTAQIGLHEQYF.

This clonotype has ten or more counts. The CDR3 reads CASSLAQGDEQYF. In nucleotides, the CDR3 is TGTGCCAGCAGTTTAGCCCAGGGAGACGAGCAGTACTTC. This chain links TRBV12-3 or TRBV12-4 with TRBJ2-7, with D perhaps matching TRBD1 or TRBD2 (5 bases each). The germline V and J ends were trimmed by 0 bases and 5 bases, with 8 bases remaining between them. The length of the CDR3 is 13 residues.

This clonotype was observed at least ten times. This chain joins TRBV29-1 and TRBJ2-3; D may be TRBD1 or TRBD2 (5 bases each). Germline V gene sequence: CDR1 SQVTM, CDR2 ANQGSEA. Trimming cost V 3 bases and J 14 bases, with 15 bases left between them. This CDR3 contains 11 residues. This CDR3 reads CSVDRGDSPYF. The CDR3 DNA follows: TGCAGCGTTGATCGGGGCGACTCCCCGTATTTT.

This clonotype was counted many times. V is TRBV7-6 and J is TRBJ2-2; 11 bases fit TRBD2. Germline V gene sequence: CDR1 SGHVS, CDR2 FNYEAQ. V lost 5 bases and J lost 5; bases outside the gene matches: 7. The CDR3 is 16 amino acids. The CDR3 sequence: CASSAGTSGTTGELFF. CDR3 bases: TGTGCCAGCAGCGCCGGGACTAGCGGAACAACCGGGGAGCTGTTTTTT.

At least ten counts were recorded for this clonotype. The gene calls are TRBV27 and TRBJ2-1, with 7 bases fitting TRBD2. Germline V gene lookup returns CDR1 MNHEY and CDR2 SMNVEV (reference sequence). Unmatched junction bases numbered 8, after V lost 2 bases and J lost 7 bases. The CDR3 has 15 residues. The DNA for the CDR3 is TGTGCCAGCAGTTTAGGGAGCAGCGGGATAAATGAGCAGTTCTTC. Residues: CASSLGSSGINEQFF.

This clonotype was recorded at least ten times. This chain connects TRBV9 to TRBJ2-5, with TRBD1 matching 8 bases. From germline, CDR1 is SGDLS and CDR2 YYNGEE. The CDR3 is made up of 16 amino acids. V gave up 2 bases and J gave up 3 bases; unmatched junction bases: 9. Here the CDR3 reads CASSVDPTGVKETQYF. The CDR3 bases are TGTGCCAGCAGCGTCGACCCGACAGGGGTGAAAGAGACCCAGTACTTC.

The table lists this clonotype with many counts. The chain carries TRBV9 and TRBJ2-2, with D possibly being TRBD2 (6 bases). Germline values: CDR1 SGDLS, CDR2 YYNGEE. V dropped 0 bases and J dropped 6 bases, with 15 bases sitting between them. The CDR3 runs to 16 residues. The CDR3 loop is CASSVGLGEESGELFF. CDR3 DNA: TGTGCCAGCAGCGTAGGGTTAGGGGAGGAATCCGGGGAGCTGTTTTTT.

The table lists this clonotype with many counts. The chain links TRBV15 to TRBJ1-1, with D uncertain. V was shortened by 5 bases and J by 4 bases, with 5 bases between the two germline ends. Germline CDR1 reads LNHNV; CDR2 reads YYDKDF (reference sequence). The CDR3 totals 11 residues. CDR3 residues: CATSYGTEAFF. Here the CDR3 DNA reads TGTGCCACCAGCTACGGCACTGAAGCTTTCTTT.

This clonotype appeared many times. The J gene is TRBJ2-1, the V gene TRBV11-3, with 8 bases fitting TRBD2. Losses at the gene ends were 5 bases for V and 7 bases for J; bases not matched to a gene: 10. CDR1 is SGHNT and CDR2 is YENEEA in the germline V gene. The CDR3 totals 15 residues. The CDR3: CASSRSGIEPNEQFF. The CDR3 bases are TGTGCCAGCAGCCGTAGCGGGATCGAACCTAATGAGCAGTTCTTC.

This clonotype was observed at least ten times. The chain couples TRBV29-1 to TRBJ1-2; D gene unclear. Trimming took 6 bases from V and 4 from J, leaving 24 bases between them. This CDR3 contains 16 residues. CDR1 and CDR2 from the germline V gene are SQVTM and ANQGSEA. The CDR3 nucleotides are TGCAGCGTCTATGGGGTCAGAACCTCTTCTTCCTATGGCTACACCTTC. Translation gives CSVYGVRTSSSYGYTF.

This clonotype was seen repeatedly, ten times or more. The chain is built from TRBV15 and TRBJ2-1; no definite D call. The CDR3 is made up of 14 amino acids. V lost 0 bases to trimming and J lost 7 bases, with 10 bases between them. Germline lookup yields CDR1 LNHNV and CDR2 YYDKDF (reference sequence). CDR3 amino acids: CATSRDGLLNEQFF. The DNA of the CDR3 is TGTGCCACCAGCAGAGATGGTCTCTTGAATGAGCAGTTCTTC.

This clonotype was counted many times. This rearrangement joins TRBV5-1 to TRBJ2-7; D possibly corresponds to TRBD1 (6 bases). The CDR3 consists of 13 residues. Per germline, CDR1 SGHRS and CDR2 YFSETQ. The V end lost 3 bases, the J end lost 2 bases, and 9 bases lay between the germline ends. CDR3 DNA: TGCGCCAGCAGCTGGGACAAAGCCTACGAGCAGTACTTC. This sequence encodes CASSWDKAYEQYF. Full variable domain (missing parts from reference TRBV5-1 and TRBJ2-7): KAGVTQTPRYLIKTRGQQVTLSCSPISGHRSVSWYQQTPGQGLQFLFEYFSETQRNKGNFPGRFSGRQFSNSRSEMNVSTLELGDSALYLCASSWDKAYEQYFGPGTRLTVT.

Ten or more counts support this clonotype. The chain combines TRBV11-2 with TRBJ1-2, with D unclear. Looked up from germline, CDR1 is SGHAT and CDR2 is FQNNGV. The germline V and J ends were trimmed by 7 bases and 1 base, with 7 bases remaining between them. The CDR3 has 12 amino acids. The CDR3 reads CASTQSNYGYTF. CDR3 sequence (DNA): TGTGCCAGCACTCAGAGTAACTATGGCTACACCTTC.

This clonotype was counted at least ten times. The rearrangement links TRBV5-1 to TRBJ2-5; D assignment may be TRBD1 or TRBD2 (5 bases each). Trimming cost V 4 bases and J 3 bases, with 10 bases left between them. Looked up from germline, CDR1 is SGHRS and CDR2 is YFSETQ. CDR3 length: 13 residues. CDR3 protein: CASSRDVEETQYF. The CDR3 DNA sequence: TGCGCCAGCAGCCGGGACGTGGAAGAGACCCAGTACTTC.

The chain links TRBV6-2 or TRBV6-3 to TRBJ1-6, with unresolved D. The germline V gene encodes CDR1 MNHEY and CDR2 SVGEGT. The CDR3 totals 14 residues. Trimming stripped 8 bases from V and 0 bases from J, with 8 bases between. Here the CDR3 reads CASGTHSYNSPLHF. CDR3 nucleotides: TGTGCCAGCGGAACTCACTCCTATAATTCACCCCTCCACTTT.

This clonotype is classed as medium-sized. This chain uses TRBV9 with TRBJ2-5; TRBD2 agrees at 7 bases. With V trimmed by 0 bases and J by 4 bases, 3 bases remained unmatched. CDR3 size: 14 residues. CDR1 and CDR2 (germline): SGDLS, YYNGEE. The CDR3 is CASSVEGGRETQYF. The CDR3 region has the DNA TGTGCCAGCAGCGTAGAAGGCGGGAGAGAGACCCAGTACTTC.

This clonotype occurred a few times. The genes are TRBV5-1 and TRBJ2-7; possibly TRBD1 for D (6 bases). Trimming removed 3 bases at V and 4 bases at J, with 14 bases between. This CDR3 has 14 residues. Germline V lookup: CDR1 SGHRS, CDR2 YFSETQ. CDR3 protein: CASSSSGVRYEQYF. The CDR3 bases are TGCGCCAGCAGCTCATCAGGGGTTCGGTACGAGCAGTACTTC.